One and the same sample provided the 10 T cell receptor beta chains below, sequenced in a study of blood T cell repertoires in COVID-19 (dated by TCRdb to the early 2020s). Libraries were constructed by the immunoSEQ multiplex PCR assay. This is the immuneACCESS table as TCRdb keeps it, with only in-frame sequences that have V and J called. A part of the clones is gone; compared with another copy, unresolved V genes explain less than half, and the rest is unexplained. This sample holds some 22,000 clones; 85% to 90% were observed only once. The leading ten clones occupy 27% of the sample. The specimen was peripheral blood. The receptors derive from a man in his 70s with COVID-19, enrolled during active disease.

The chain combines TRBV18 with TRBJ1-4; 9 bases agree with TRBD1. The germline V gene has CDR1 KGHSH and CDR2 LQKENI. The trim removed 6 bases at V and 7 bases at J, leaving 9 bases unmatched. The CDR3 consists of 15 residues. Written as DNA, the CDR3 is TGTGCCAGCTCTCACCGGGACAGGGTGGGTGAAAAACTGTTTTTT. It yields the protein CASSHRDRVGEKLFF.

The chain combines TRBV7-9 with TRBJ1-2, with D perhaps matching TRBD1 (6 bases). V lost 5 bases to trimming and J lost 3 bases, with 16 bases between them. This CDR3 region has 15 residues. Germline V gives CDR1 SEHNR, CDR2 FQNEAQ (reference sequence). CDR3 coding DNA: TGTGCCAGCAGCCAGGACAGACGACGACACTATGGCTACACCTTC. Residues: CASSQDRRRHYGYTF.

CDR3 sequence (DNA): TGTGCCAGCAGTCCACCCGGGGGAGACGAGCAGTACTTC. Its protein product is CASSPPGGDEQYF. The chain recombines TRBV11-2 with TRBJ2-7; perhaps TRBD2 as D (6 bases). Deletions cut 6 bases from V and 5 bases from J, with 14 bases between. The germline V gene has CDR1 SGHAT and CDR2 FQNNGV. The CDR3 sequence is 13 residues long.

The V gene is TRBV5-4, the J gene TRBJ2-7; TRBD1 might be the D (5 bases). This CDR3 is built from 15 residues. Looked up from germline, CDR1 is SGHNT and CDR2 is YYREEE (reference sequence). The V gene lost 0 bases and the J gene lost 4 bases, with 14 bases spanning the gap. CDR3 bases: TGTGCCAGCAGCTTGGTTTTCCAGGGAAGATACGAGCAGTACTTC. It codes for CASSLVFQGRYEQYF.

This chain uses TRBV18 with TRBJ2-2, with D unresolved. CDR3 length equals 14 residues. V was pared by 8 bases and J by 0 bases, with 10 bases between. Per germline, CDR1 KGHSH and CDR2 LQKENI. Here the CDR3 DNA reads TGTGCCAGCGGCGAGCAGGCGAACACCGGGGAGCTGTTTTTT. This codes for CASGEQANTGELFF.

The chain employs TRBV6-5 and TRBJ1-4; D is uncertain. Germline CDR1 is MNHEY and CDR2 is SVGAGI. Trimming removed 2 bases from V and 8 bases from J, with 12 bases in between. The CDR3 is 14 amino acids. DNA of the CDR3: TGTGCCAGCAGTTACAGCGGGGTTGGAGAAAAACTGTTTTTT. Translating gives CASSYSGVGEKLFF.

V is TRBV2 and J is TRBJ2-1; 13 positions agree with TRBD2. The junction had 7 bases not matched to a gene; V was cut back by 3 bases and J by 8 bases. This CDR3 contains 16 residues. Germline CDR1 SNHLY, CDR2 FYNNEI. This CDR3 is CASSDRRTSGSYEQFF. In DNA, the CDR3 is TGTGCCAGCAGTGACCGGAGGACTAGCGGGAGTTATGAGCAGTTCTTC.

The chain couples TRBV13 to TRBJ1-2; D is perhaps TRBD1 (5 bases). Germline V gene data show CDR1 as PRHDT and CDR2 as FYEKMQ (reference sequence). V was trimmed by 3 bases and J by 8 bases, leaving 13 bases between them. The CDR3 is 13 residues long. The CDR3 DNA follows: TGTGCCAGCAGCTTCGGGGGTGCCAGGGGCTACACCTTC. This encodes CASSFGGARGYTF.

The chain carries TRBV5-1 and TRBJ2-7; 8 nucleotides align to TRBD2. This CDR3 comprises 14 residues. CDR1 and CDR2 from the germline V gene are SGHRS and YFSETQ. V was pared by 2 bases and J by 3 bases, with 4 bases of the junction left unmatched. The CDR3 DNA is TGCGCCAGCAGCTTTAAAGCGGGAGACTACGAGCAGTACTTC. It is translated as CASSFKAGDYEQYF.

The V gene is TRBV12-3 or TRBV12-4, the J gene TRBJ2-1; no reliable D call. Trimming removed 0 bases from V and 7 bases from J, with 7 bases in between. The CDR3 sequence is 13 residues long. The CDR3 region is CASSLAAGNEQFF. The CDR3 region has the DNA TGTGCCAGCAGTTTAGCGGCAGGTAATGAGCAGTTCTTC.